This T cell receptor (beta chain) emerged from a study of cytomegalovirus exposure and HLA in healthy donors. Study outcomes and limitations: Later on, an analysis showed TCR association rates differing by HLA locus, with DRB1 the most and HLA-C the fewest.

There are 13 residues in the CDR3. V shed 10 bases and J 6 bases; nucleotides not matched to a gene: 6. Germline-derived CDR1 and CDR2 are SNHLY and FYNNEI. The study ran its PCR with 60 Vbeta and 13 Jbeta primers. The repertoire was sequenced with immunoSEQ multiplex PCR; TCRdb's copy has only in-frame clones and lacks some. Here the sample spans roughly 130,000 clones, approximately 73% being singletons. There are a few counts of this clone. As yet, its antigen is unknown. This sequence joins TRBV2 and TRBJ1-4; 9 bases are a match to TRBD1. Sequenced: PBMCs. The clonotype comes from a woman in her thirties or forties in good health and CMV-seronegative. The CDR3 loop is CATSQGAYEKLFF. In nucleotides, the CDR3 is TGTGCCACATCACAGGGGGCTTATGAAAAACTGTTTTTT.